Detailed here is one T cell receptor (beta chain). No antigen is known for it. Qualities for individual bases were not recorded, and no much larger clone is one base off. A fixed 350 ng of DNA was loaded for every bulk PBMC sample. TCR beta CDR3 sequences were amplified from genomic DNA using the immunoSEQ TCRb Assay kit according to manufacturer instructions. The KAPA Library Quantification Kit for Illumina platforms was used to quantify pooled libraries by qPCR. Pooled libraries were clustered at roughly 0.55-1.2 pM and sequenced on an Illumina NextSeq 500. The paper's data handling went like this. TCR data were analyzed with immunoSEQ ANALYZER and the R LymphoSeq package. A rearrangement efficiency score was calculated as productive divided by the sum of productive and non-productive CDR3 sequences. Clonality was measured with the Gini coefficient and diversity with the Renyi index at alpha=1, and both measures were compared pairwise between timepoints within each patient. In LymphoSeq, clonal relatedness was computed using an edit distance of 3, and repertoire similarity was computed using the Bhattacharyya coefficient. To classify response, a linear discriminant analysis based on week-3 changes in clonality and diversity was built with the R MASS and caret packages. Sourced from immuneACCESS, this table was stored by TCRdb with only in-frame sequences that have V and J called. A share of the clones is absent; for the studies checked, an unresolved V gene accounts for under half, and the remainder has no known explanation. V, J and clone size are taken as reported in that table, and D and trimming were inferred from the DNA itself. This sample comprises about 19,000 clones, 70% to 90% of them detected only once. 7% to 8% of the sample goes to the ten largest clones.

The data derive from a study of blood T cell dynamics during melanoma immunotherapy (dated by TCRdb to the early 2020s). The study in broad terms: All patients had metastatic melanoma and were given first-line pembrolizumab or nivolumab plus ipilimumab as standard of care in the United Kingdom. A training cohort was formed from consecutive patients, and a further independent group of patients from the same centre was pooled into an external validation set. To find early correlates of response, the study profiled the peripheral T cell receptor repertoires of patients with metastatic melanoma both before and after one cycle of checkpoint inhibitor therapy.

General conclusions and limits of the study: The study was unable to establish whether the T cell clones driving the repertoire changes were melanoma-specific or instead reflected general immune activation. The relatively small sample size was acknowledged as potentially limiting generalization of the results. Patients who later achieved disease control showed a bifurcated PBMC repertoire reorganization at W3, with increased clonality or increased diversity, unlike progressors.

The CDR3, cysteine through phenylalanine, is 14 amino acids long. The DNA shown is the 42-base CDR3, in frame from base 1. The germline V gene sets CDR1 to MNHNS and CDR2 to SASEGT. V loses 8 bases at its end and J loses 5 bases; junction bases beyond the gene matches: 5. The time point label, read with the paper, signifies: week 3, after first cycle of checkpoint inhibitor. Blood was sampled before treatment (T0) and at week 3 (W3), after the first cycle of checkpoint blockade. Except for two patients with rapid clinical progression, response was assessed 12 weeks after the first infusion by RECIST 1.1; disease control meant complete response, partial response or stable disease. Patients were excluded for prior systemic cancer treatment, concomitant immunosuppressant therapy or synchronous other active malignancies. To track both circulating cells and T cell turnover, TCR beta was sequenced from bulk PBMC as well as from plasma cell-free DNA. Lymphoprep and SepMate tubes were used to isolate PBMC from blood, and red cell lysis was then performed. QIAamp DNA Blood Mini kits were used to extract DNA from PBMC and from sorted T cell subsets.

Sequenced material: blood, taken from a patient treated with checkpoint blockade. The sequence was collected from a human donor with melanoma. Recombination connected TRBV6-1 to TRBJ2-1, and TRBD1 aligns with 11 junction nucleotides. The CDR3 has the sequence CASSGQGANNEQFF. At the DNA level, the sequence is TGTGCCAGCTCAGGACAGGGGGCCAACAATGAGCAGTTCTTC.